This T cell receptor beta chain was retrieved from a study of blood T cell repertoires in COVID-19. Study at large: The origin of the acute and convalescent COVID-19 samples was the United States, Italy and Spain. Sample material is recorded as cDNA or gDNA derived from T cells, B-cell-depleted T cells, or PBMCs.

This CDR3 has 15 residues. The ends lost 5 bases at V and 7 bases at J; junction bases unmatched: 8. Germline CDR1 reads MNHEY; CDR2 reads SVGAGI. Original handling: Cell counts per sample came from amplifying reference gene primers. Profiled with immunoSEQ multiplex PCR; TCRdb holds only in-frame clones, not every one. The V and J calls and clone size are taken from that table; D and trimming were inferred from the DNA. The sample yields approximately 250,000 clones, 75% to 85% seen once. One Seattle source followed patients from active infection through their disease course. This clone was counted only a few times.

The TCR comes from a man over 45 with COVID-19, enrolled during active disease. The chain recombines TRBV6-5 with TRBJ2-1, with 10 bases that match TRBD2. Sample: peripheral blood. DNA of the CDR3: TGTGCCAGCAGTCCCGGGACTAGCGTCCGTAATGAGCAGTTCTTC. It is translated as CASSPGTSVRNEQFF.